These 21 T cell receptor beta chains were sequenced from one sample in a study of blood T cells in healthy people across ages. It was with a sample-barcoded 5' primer and a J-beta primer mix that a second PCR of about 6 to 12 cycles was run. MiXCR, run by TCRdb on the 5' RACE reads, gives a single entry per CDR3 protein. The sample includes 700,000 to 950,000 distinct CDR3 sequences, about 62% of them seen just once. Material for sequencing was blood. The receptors here all came from a man aged 25-45 years in good health.

The chain recombines TRBV7-8 with TRBJ2-3, with 7 bases matching TRBD2. The CDR3 totals 17 residues. CDR1 is SGHVS, CDR2 FQNEAQ, per germline. With V trimmed by 5 bases and J by 2 bases, 13 bases remained unmatched. CDR3 amino acids: CASSPTPSAGYTDTQYF. In DNA form, the CDR3 reads TGTGCCAGCAGCCCAACTCCGTCAGCGGGGTACACAGATACGCAGTATTTT.

The chain uses TRBV29-1 and TRBJ2-3; 8 bases fit TRBD1. The CDR3 extends over 13 amino acids. V dropped 6 bases and J dropped 2; count of bases not matched to a gene: 4. Per the germline V gene, CDR1 is SQVTM and CDR2 is ANQGSEA. Here the CDR3 reads CSVTGDNTDTQYF. The CDR3 DNA reads TGCAGCGTGACAGGGGACAACACAGATACGCAGTATTTT.

In its sample, this clonotype was seen a few times. The gene calls are TRBV30 and TRBJ2-6; D gene uncertain. With 5 bases removed from V and 2 bases from J, the gap between germline ends came to 4 bases. The CDR3 is made up of 12 amino acids. Germline V gene sequence: CDR1 GTSNPN, CDR2 SVGIG (reference sequence). CDR3 region: CAWDTGANVLTF. Here the CDR3 DNA reads TGTGCCTGGGATACTGGGGCCAACGTCCTGACTTTC.

The chain joins TRBV7-2 to TRBJ2-7; D is unclear. The V gene's germline CDR1 is SGHTA and CDR2 FQGNSA. V was cut by 0 bases and J by 4 bases, with 19 bases left in between. The CDR3 has 17 amino acids. CDR3 region: CASSLAGWDGGSYEQYF. In DNA form, the CDR3 reads TGTGCCAGCAGCTTAGCTGGTTGGGATGGCGGTTCTTACGAGCAGTACTTC.

The chain joins TRBV4-3 to TRBJ2-3; 7 bases map to TRBD1. Germline-derived CDR1 and CDR2 are LGHNA and YSLEER. The CDR3 covers 14 residues. J gave up 12 bases and V 0 bases, and 9 bases lay outside the gene matches. CDR3 DNA sequence: TGCGCCAGCAGCCAAGATGAGACAGGGTTAAGACAGTATTTT. Its translation is CASSQDETGLRQYF.

The chain has TRBV6-2 or TRBV6-3 and TRBJ2-3; D perhaps matches TRBD1 (6 bases). CDR3 length: 14 residues. Germline V CDR1 and CDR2: MNHEY, SVGEGT. Trimming took 5 bases from V and 2 from J, leaving 11 bases between them. This CDR3 is CASSEGEHTDTQYF. The CDR3 DNA sequence: TGTGCCAGCAGTGAGGGGGAGCACACAGATACGCAGTATTTT.

This chain links TRBV20-1 with TRBJ1-2; D not certain. V lost 0 bases and J lost 6, with 11 bases in between. The CDR3 is 13 amino acids. Germline V gives CDR1 DFQATT, CDR2 SNEGSKA (reference sequence). This chain's CDR3 is CSARDAQGHGYTF. CDR3 DNA sequence: TGCAGTGCTAGAGATGCCCAAGGACATGGCTACACCTTC.

The genes are TRBV20-1 and TRBJ2-3; D unresolved. CDR1 is DFQATT and CDR2 is SNEGSKA in the germline V gene (reference sequence). The CDR3 length is 12 residues. Trimming shortened V by 3 bases and J by 4 bases, and 8 bases separated the two germline ends. CDR3: CSASPQSDTQYF. CDR3 nucleotide sequence: TGCAGTGCTAGCCCCCAGTCAGATACGCAGTATTTT.

This clonotype has a single count. A clone one base away is much larger, so this may be a read error. The chain employs TRBV6-5 and TRBJ2-2; the D is unclear. This CDR3 spans 11 amino acids. Trimming left V 4 bases short and J 7 bases short, with 4 bases between. The germline V gene encodes CDR1 MNHEY and CDR2 SVGAGI. The CDR3 DNA is TGTGCCAGCAGTTTTGTCGGGGAGCTGTTTTTT. Amino acids: CASSFVGELFF.

This clonotype has only a few counts. The chain joins TRBV7-9 to TRBJ2-4; D is ambiguous. Germline V gene sequence: CDR1 SEHNR, CDR2 FQNEAQ (reference sequence). Trimming removed 0 bases from V and 8 bases from J, with 8 bases in between. CDR3 length equals 13 residues. The CDR3 spells CASSLALWDIQYF. The CDR3 DNA sequence: TGTGCCAGCAGCTTAGCGCTCTGGGACATTCAGTACTTC.

This clonotype was detected a few times. This sequence joins TRBV21-1 and TRBJ1-4. TRBV21-1 is a pseudogene segment. There are 14 residues in the CDR3. In DNA form, the CDR3 reads TGTGCCAGCTCTAATGGCCGGAGAGTAGAAAAACTGTTTTTT. It yields the protein CASSNGRRVEKLFF.

The DNA of the CDR3 is TGCAGTGCTAGCGGGGAGCCGAACGAGCAGTACTTC. Translated: CSASGEPNEQYF. The gene calls are TRBV20-1 and TRBJ2-7, with D possibly being TRBD2 (5 bases). V was pared by 3 bases and J by 5 bases, with 11 bases between. Germline CDR1 is DFQATT and CDR2 is SNEGSKA (reference sequence). This CDR3 contains 12 residues.

The V gene is TRBV12-3 or TRBV12-4, the J gene TRBJ2-5; TRBD1 agrees at 9 bases. The assigned J gene may be wrong: the sequence end matches TRBJ2-7 better. The CDR3 length is 12 residues. CDR3 DNA sequence: TGTGCCAGCAGACTGACAGGGGGCGAGCAGTACTTC. Translated: CASRLTGGEQYF.

This rearrangement joins TRBV6-5 to TRBJ1-1, with 8 bases identical to TRBD1. Germline CDR1 MNHEY, CDR2 SVGAGI. Trimming removed 4 bases from V and 4 bases from J; junction bases left unmatched: 2. The CDR3 sequence is 13 residues long. The CDR3 DNA follows: TGTGCCAGCAGTTGGACAGGGACCACTGAAGCTTTCTTT. Translation: CASSWTGTTEAFF.

CDR3 region: CSAGPPAAGEQFF. Written as DNA, the CDR3 is TGCAGTGCTGGACCCCCTGCGGCGGGGGAGCAGTTCTTC. The chain uses TRBV20-1 and TRBJ2-1; tentative D call: TRBD2 (6 bases). Germline lookup yields CDR1 DFQATT and CDR2 SNEGSKA (reference sequence). V was clipped by 5 bases and J by 10 bases, with 18 bases between them. The CDR3 covers 13 residues.

The count of this clonotype is one. J is TRBJ2-4 and V is TRBV6-1; 7 bases agree with TRBD2. The tail of the sequence fits TRBJ2-7 better, so the J call may be wrong. This CDR3 has 14 residues. Germline V CDR1 and CDR2: MNHNS, SASEGT. The CDR3 nucleotides read TGTGCCAGCAGTGGACTTAGCGGGCCTCGCGAGCAGTACTTC. Translation gives CASSGLSGPREQYF.

The J gene is TRBJ2-1, the V gene TRBV2, with TRBD2 as a possible D gene (6 bases). V was pared by 4 bases and J by 3 bases, with 13 bases between. CDR1 and CDR2 (germline): SNHLY, FYNNEI. The CDR3 spans 15 residues. CDR3 sequence (DNA): TGTGCCAGCAGTGGGGGGGACGCCGACTACAATGAGCAGTTCTTC. This gives the protein CASSGGDADYNEQFF.

The chain joins TRBV29-1 to TRBJ2-5; the D gene could be TRBD1 or TRBD2 (6 bases each). The CDR3 runs 12 residues. In germline, CDR1 is SQVTM, CDR2 ANQGSEA. V was trimmed by 6 bases and J by 4 bases, leaving 12 bases between them. DNA of the CDR3: TGCAGCGTCCTAAGGGGGGCAGAGACCCAGTACTTC. The encoded protein is CSVLRGAETQYF.

This sequence joins TRBV7-2 and TRBJ2-3, with D possibly TRBD2 on 6 matching bases. The CDR3 consists of 13 residues. Germline CDR1 and CDR2: SGHTA and FQGNSA. Trimming stripped 6 bases from V and 8 bases from J, with 15 bases between. This CDR3 is CASSRRARGTQYF. For the CDR3, the DNA is TGTGCCAGCAGTCGCAGGGCGCGGGGTACGCAGTATTTT.

The chain is built from TRBV3-1 and TRBJ2-7, with 9 positions matching TRBD2. CDR1 LGHDT and CDR2 YNNKEL come from the germline V gene (reference sequence). The ends lost 2 bases at V and 3 bases at J; junction bases unmatched: 5. The CDR3 has 15 residues. CDR3 nucleotides: TGTGCCAGCAGCCAATCTAGCGGGAAAATCTACGAGCAGTACTTC. Residues: CASSQSSGKIYEQYF.

This chain joins TRBV20-1 and TRBJ2-2; D possibly corresponds to TRBD2 (5 bases). Trimming took 2 bases from V and 5 from J, leaving 9 bases between them. The CDR3 sequence is 13 residues long. Germline-derived CDR1 and CDR2 are DFQATT and SNEGSKA (reference sequence). Written as DNA, the CDR3 is TGCAGTGCTAGATCCCCGGGGACCGGGGAGCTGTTTTTT. Amino acids: CSARSPGTGELFF.